A single sample gave rise to the 10 T cell receptor beta chains below, sequenced in a study of T cells in tuberculosis. The repertoire was sequenced with immunoSEQ multiplex PCR; TCRdb's copy has only in-frame clones and lacks some. The data show 80,000 to 100,000 clones, roughly 90% seen once. Cells were sorted from thawed PBMC rested overnight and stained with GMM-loaded CD1B tetramer, viability dye and anti-CD3. CD1B tetramers were loaded with Rhodococcus equi-derived C32 glucose monomycolate. The specimen was CD1b-GMM tetramer-negative cells sorted from PBMCs. The receptors were gathered from an adult woman with latent tuberculosis.

CDR3 DNA sequence: TGTGCCTGGAGGGCCCTACCCCTCTGGACAGGCCCCCGTCAATATGGCTACACCTTC. It codes for CAWRALPLWTGPRQYGYTF. The rearrangement uses TRBV30 and TRBJ1-2, with 7 bases matching TRBD1. The ends lost 3 bases at V and 5 bases at J; junction bases unmatched: 24. The CDR3 totals 19 residues. In germline, CDR1 is GTSNPN, CDR2 SVGIG (reference sequence).

This clone was seen more than once but under ten times. The chain is built from TRBV30 and TRBJ2-2; weak D call: TRBD1 (6 bases). The CDR3 spans 14 residues. CDR1 and CDR2 (germline): GTSNPN, SVGIG (reference sequence). V lost 5 bases to trimming and J lost 0 bases, with 10 bases between them. CDR3 sequence reads: CAWVQGPNTGELFF. CDR3 DNA: TGTGCCTGGGTTCAGGGGCCGAACACCGGGGAGCTGTTTTTT. Full variable domain (outside the CDR3, taken from reference TRBV30 and TRBJ2-2): SQTIHQWPATLVQPVGSPLSLECTVEGTSNPNLYWYRQAAGRGLQLLFYSVGIGQISSEVPQNLSASRPQDRQFILSSKKLLLSDSGFYLCAWVQGPNTGELFFGEGSRLTVL.

The chain has TRBV10-3 and TRBJ2-1; the D gene is possibly TRBD2 (7 bases). CDR3 length equals 16 residues. CDR1 is ENHRY, CDR2 SYGVKD, per germline. Trimming shortened V by 3 bases and J by 3 bases, and 15 bases separated the two germline ends. The CDR3 reads CAISDGGGGFYNEQFF. CDR3 coding DNA: TGTGCCATCAGTGATGGGGGCGGGGGCTTCTACAATGAGCAGTTCTTC.

This chain joins TRBV5-4 and TRBJ2-7; the match to TRBD2 covers 8 bases. Germline CDR1 and CDR2: SGHNT and YYREEE (reference sequence). CDR3 length: 14 residues. Trimming cost V 2 bases and J 3 bases; bases outside gene matches: 4. CDR3 in amino acids: CASSLERGYYEQYF. The CDR3 bases are TGTGCCAGCAGCTTAGAGCGGGGGTACTACGAGCAGTACTTC.

The chain employs TRBV11-2 and TRBJ1-1; 7 bases line up with TRBD1. Trimming at V came to 2 bases and at J to 1 base, leaving 1 base not matched to a gene. Germline V CDR1 and CDR2: SGHAT, FQNNGV. The CDR3 is made up of 14 amino acids. The CDR3 sequence is CASSLPGGNTEAFF. The CDR3 DNA sequence: TGTGCCAGCAGCTTACCAGGGGGGAACACTGAAGCTTTCTTT.

The V and J genes are TRBV9 and TRBJ1-5; D gene unclear. The CDR3 consists of 14 residues. V was shortened by 4 bases and J by 4 bases, with 12 bases between the two germline ends. Looked up from germline, CDR1 is SGDLS and CDR2 is YYNGEE. CDR3 region: CASSPGLMNQPQHF. The CDR3 nucleotides read TGTGCCAGCAGCCCCGGTTTAATGAATCAGCCCCAGCATTTT. The whole variable domain, remainder taken from reference TRBV9 and TRBJ1-5, is DSGVTQTPKHLITATGQRVTLRCSPRSGDLSVYWYQQSLDQGLQFLIQYYNGEERAKGNILERFSAQQFPDLHSELNLSSLELGDSALYFCASSPGLMNQPQHFGDGTRLSIL.

The J gene is TRBJ1-4, the V gene TRBV11-2, with D perhaps matching TRBD1 (6 bases). V was trimmed by 5 bases and J by 0 bases, leaving 13 bases between them. The germline gives CDR1 SGHAT, CDR2 FQNNGV. The CDR3 is 16 residues long. The DNA of the CDR3 is TGTGCCAGCAGCAACGGACAGAGGGCAACTAATGAAAAACTGTTTTTT. Protein: CASSNGQRATNEKLFF.

The J gene is TRBJ1-6, the V gene TRBV28, with 10 positions matching TRBD1. The CDR3 is 15 amino acids. V lost 8 bases, J lost 6 bases, and 7 bases stayed unmatched. Germline-derived CDR1 and CDR2 are MDHEN and SYDVKM. The CDR3, as DNA: TGTGCCAGCCAAATGGACAGGGGGTTTAATTCACCCCTCCACTTT. It specifies CASQMDRGFNSPLHF.

The chain employs TRBV19 and TRBJ1-2, with 9 bases that match TRBD1. The germline gives CDR1 LNHDA, CDR2 SQIVND (reference sequence). This CDR3 is built from 13 residues. Unmatched junction bases numbered 6, after V lost 10 bases and J lost 3 bases. The CDR3 protein is CATIDRGDYGYTF. DNA for the CDR3: TGTGCCACGATCGACAGGGGGGACTATGGCTACACCTTC.

The chain employs TRBV4-3 and TRBJ1-6, with a weak D call TRBD1 (6 bases). The ends were cut back, 3 bases at V and 9 bases at J, with 15 bases in the middle. CDR3 size: 15 residues. CDR1 and CDR2 from the germline V gene are LGHNA and YSLEER. The CDR3 DNA reads TGCGCCAGCAGCCAGGAAACAGGGATAGGTTCACCCCTCCACTTT. Amino acid sequence: CASSQETGIGSPLHF.